The text below deals with one T cell receptor beta chain. Antigen: not known. Time point here: late/post reinfection, 12 to 24 weeks after detection. No in vitro expansion preceded TCR sequencing of the sorted cells. Total naive CD8 T cells were sorted as viable CD3+ CD8+ CD45RO- cells from two donors. Data came from immunoSEQ multiplex PCR; TCRdb stores just in-frame clones and leaves some out. This sample has about 43,000 clones, with roughly 89% found just once. This sample was included in a study of memory CD8 T cells in hepatitis C reinfection. As for the study in general: Late or post reinfection samples were taken 12 to 24 weeks after detection.

Broader study findings: Only five donors prevented definitive conclusions about public clonotypes.

Germline V lookup: CDR1 SQVTM, CDR2 ANQGSEA. V lost 6 bases to trimming and J lost 2 bases, with 10 bases between them. This CDR3 comprises 12 residues. This clonotype was sampled from a man in his late teens or twenties with hepatitis C virus infection. The sequenced sample consisted of naive CD8+ T cells sorted from blood. The chain has TRBV29-1 and TRBJ2-5; a possible D gene is TRBD2 (6 bases). The DNA of the CDR3 is TGCAGCGTAAAAGGGACTCAAGAGACCCAGTACTTC. As protein: CSVKGTQETQYF.